Listed below are T cell receptor beta chains from one sample, sequenced in a study of blood T cell repertoires in COVID-19. The table came from immunoSEQ multiplex PCR; TCRdb's copy has only in-frame clones and leaves some out. The data contain about 250,000 clones, roughly 91% of them singletons. Sequencing used peripheral blood. The receptors were gathered from a woman in her thirties or forties who had recovered from COVID-19. The CDR3 runs from the conserved cysteine through the conserved F or W. D genes are given only for firm matches. Clone size, where shown, is once, few, many, or a class for clones that have expanded.

>NA|NA|TRBV6-2/TRBV6-3|TRBJ2-3
CASSYFVREDTQYF
TGTGCCAGCAGTTACTTCGTACGGGAGGATACGCAGTATTTT
>few|NA|TRBV5-5|TRBJ1-1
CASSLPMTEAFF
TGTGCCAGCAGCTTGCCCATGACTGAAGCTTTCTTT
>NA|NA|TRBV7-6|TRBJ1-1
CASSPWVRQSPNTEAFF
TGTGCCAGCAGCCCTTGGGTGAGGCAGAGCCCAAACACTGAAGCTTTCTTT
>NA|TRBD1|TRBV7-2|TRBJ1-2
CASSTGTGDF
TGTGCCAGCAGCACCGGGACAGGGGACTTC
>NA|NA|TRBV19|TRBJ1-4
CASTAWARGEKLFF
TGTGCCAGTACCGCCTGGGCCCGGGGGGAAAAACTGTTTTTT
>once|NA|TRBV27|TRBJ1-2
CASTPNRWAGGYTF
TGTGCCAGCACCCCCAACCGGTGGGCGGGTGGCTACACCTTC
>NA|TRBD1|TRBV27|TRBJ1-1
CASSFWGTGGARTEAFF
TGTGCCAGCAGTTTCTGGGGGACAGGGGGCGCGAGGACTGAAGCTTTCTTT
>NA|TRBD2|TRBV5-1|TRBJ2-1
CASSPTSGRAREQFF
TGCGCCAGCAGCCCGACTAGCGGGAGGGCCCGTGAGCAGTTCTTC
>NA|TRBD1|TRBV7-2|TRBJ1-2
CASSLGTGYGYTF
TGTGCCAGCAGCTTAGGGACAGGGTATGGCTACACCTTC
>NA|TRBD1|TRBV3-1/TRBV3-2|TRBJ1-2
CASSQGGTGDGYTF
TGTGCCAGCAGCCAAGGGGGGACAGGGGATGGCTACACCTTC
>NA|NA|TRBV7-8|TRBJ1-1
CASSPRRTAPNTEAFF
TGTGCCAGCAGCCCCAGACGGACAGCCCCGAACACTGAAGCTTTCTTT
>NA|TRBD1|TRBV9|TRBJ1-2
CASSAPPGTAHGYTF
TGTGCCAGCAGCGCTCCCCCCGGGACAGCCCATGGCTACACCTTC
>NA|TRBD2|TRBV11-2|TRBJ2-5
CASSLVPSGQETQYF
TGTGCCAGCAGCTTAGTGCCTAGCGGCCAAGAGACCCAGTACTTC
>NA|TRBD1|TRBV30|TRBJ1-6
CARRDRDNSPLHF
TGTGCCCGCCGGGACAGGGATAATTCACCCCTCCACTTT
>NA|NA|TRBV7-2|TRBJ2-7
CASSSYTGWEQYF
TGTGCCAGCAGCTCTTACACGGGTTGGGAGCAGTACTTC
>once|NA|TRBV9|TRBJ1-3
CASSLTRGGVSGNTIYF
TGTGCCAGCAGCCTTACCCGTGGGGGGGTCTCTGGAAACACCATATATTTT
>NA|NA|TRBV7-3|TRBJ2-2
CASSLGVSTGELFF
TGTGCCAGCAGCTTAGGAGTTTCCACCGGGGAGCTGTTTTTT
>NA|NA|TRBV10-3|TRBJ2-3
CAISGGRLGRTDTQYF
TGTGCCATCAGTGGCGGCAGACTAGGGCGCACAGATACGCAGTATTTT
>once|TRBD2|TRBV5-1|TRBJ2-1
CASSLGGRMFF
TGCGCCAGCAGCTTGGGCGGGAGGATGTTCTTC
>NA|NA|TRBV3-1/TRBV3-2|TRBJ1-2
CASSHRDTYGYTF
TGTGCCAGCAGCCACAGGGACACCTATGGCTACACCTTC
>NA|TRBD1|TRBV5-6|TRBJ1-5
CASSLVGQPNQPQHF
TGTGCCAGCAGCTTGGTGGGACAGCCCAATCAGCCCCAGCATTTT
>NA|TRBD2|TRBV6-6|TRBJ2-1
CATNPGGRAYNEQFF
TGTGCCACCAACCCTGGCGGGAGGGCCTACAATGAGCAGTTCTTC
>NA|NA|TRBV18|TRBJ1-1
CASSPGGRPEAFF
TGTGCCAGCTCACCGGGAGGGCGGCCTGAAGCTTTCTTT
>once|TRBD2|TRBV3-1/TRBV3-2|TRBJ2-7
CASSHGTSGRGEQYF
TGTGCCAGCAGCCATGGGACTAGCGGGAGGGGCGAGCAGTACTTC
>NA|NA|TRBV7-2|TRBJ2-1
CASSLGLVGDNEQFF
TGTGCCAGCAGCTTAGGACTAGTTGGGGACAATGAGCAGTTCTTC
>NA|TRBD2|TRBV5-1|TRBJ2-2
CASSPGLAGGKGGELFF
TGCGCCAGCAGCCCGGGACTAGCGGGAGGCAAGGGCGGGGAGCTGTTTTTT
>NA|TRBD2|TRBV10-1|TRBJ2-1
CAVSSGSNEQFF
TGCGCCGTGAGTAGCGGGAGTAATGAGCAGTTCTTC
>NA|NA|TRBV29-1|TRBJ1-1
CSVAHQGGGTEAFF
TGCAGCGTTGCCCACCAGGGAGGTGGAACTGAAGCTTTCTTT
>NA|TRBD1|TRBV15|TRBJ1-4
CATTRDRGFGEKLFF
TGTGCCACCACCCGGGACAGGGGTTTCGGTGAAAAACTGTTTTTT
>NA|TRBD1|TRBV6-2/TRBV6-3|TRBJ1-5
CASSYPQGAPHQPQHF
TGTGCCAGCAGTTACCCCCAGGGGGCGCCCCATCAGCCCCAGCATTTT
>NA|NA|TRBV5-5|TRBJ2-5
CASSWGSGGQETQYF
TGTGCCAGCAGCTGGGGCTCCGGGGGGCAGGAGACCCAGTACTTC
>NA|NA|TRBV19|TRBJ2-7
CASSISPPGSYEQYF
TGTGCCAGTAGTATCTCGCCGCCGGGCTCCTACGAGCAGTACTTC
>NA|NA|TRBV27|TRBJ2-3
CASTALGGDTQYF
TGTGCCAGCACCGCTCTGGGGGGAGATACGCAGTATTTT
>once|NA|TRBV7-3|TRBJ2-7
CASSQRGGTYEQYF
TGTGCCAGCAGCCAAAGGGGGGGCACCTACGAGCAGTACTTC
>once|TRBD2|TRBV24-1|TRBJ2-1
CATSLGLAGGPGLYNEQFF
TGTGCCACCAGCCTGGGACTAGCGGGAGGGCCGGGACTGTACAATGAGCAGTTCTTC
>NA|TRBD1|TRBV30|TRBJ1-2
CAWSVLGQGANYGYTF
TGTGCCTGGAGTGTTTTGGGACAGGGCGCTAACTATGGCTACACCTTC
>NA|TRBD2|TRBV15|TRBJ2-2
CATSPLAANTGELFF
TGTGCCACCAGCCCCCTAGCGGCGAACACCGGGGAGCTGTTTTTT
>NA|TRBD1|TRBV29-1|TRBJ2-1
CSGAGTAYNEQFF
TGCAGCGGCGCCGGGACAGCATACAATGAGCAGTTCTTC
>NA|NA|TRBV6-4|TRBJ1-1
CASSASWGAEAFF
TGTGCCAGCAGTGCCTCCTGGGGGGCTGAAGCTTTCTTT
>NA|NA|TRBV10-3|TRBJ2-5
CAISESIPADQGTQYF
TGTGCCATCAGTGAGTCGATCCCTGCCGACCAGGGGACCCAGTACTTC
>once|NA|TRBV5-1|TRBJ2-3
CASSLEVTGTDTQYF
TGCGCCAGCAGCTTGGAGGTCACGGGGACAGATACGCAGTATTTT
>once|NA|TRBV21-1|TRBJ2-1
CASSRTTSGVDEQFF
TGTGCCAGCAGCAGAACGACTAGCGGTGTGGATGAGCAGTTCTTC
>NA|TRBD2|TRBV11-3|TRBJ2-5
CASSLSVAGGWWETQYF
TGTGCCAGCAGCTTATCGGTAGCGGGAGGGTGGTGGGAGACCCAGTACTTC
>NA|TRBD2|TRBV3-1/TRBV3-2|TRBJ2-1
CASSRDSGGSYNEQFF
TGTGCCAGCAGCCGTGACAGCGGGGGCTCCTACAATGAGCAGTTCTTC